Listed below are T cell receptor beta chains from one sample, sequenced in a study of blood T cells in healthy people across ages. MiXCR, run by TCRdb on the 5' RACE reads, gives a single entry per CDR3 protein. Of about 680,000 distinct CDR3 sequences in the sample, 49% were seen once. Sequenced sample: blood. These receptors were collected from a woman in her sixties or seventies in good health. CDR3s include the opening cysteine and the closing phenylalanine or tryptophan. Each record gives: clone size, V gene, J gene, D gene, CDR3 protein, CDR3 DNA. The D gene is left open where the match is weak. Clone size, where shown, is once, few, many, or a class for clones that have expanded.

NA	TRBV3-1	TRBJ2-4	NA	CASSQGHKNIQYF	TGTGCCAGCAGCCAAGGGCACAAAAACATTCAGTACTTC
once	TRBV18	TRBJ2-5	NA	CASSPDTKTQYF	TGTGCCAGCTCACCAGACACGAAGACCCAGTACTTC
few	TRBV7-2	TRBJ2-1	TRBD2	CASSATLLAGDSSYNEQFF	TGTGCCAGCAGCGCTACCTTACTAGCGGGGGATAGCTCCTACAATGAGCAGTTCTTC
NA	TRBV28	TRBJ2-5	NA	CASSFRGRMWETQYF	TGTGCCAGCAGTTTCCGGGGACGGATGTGGGAGACCCAGTACTTC
NA	TRBV6-1	TRBJ2-4	TRBD2	CASSEALRTSGSGNIQYF	TGTGCCAGCAGTGAAGCGCTTCGGACTAGCGGGAGCGGAAACATTCAGTACTTC
few	TRBV9	TRBJ2-6	NA	CASGRISGANVLTF	TGTGCCAGCGGCCGGATCTCTGGGGCCAACGTCCTGACTTTC
few	TRBV28	TRBJ2-7	NA	CASSLSGTRAYEQYF	TGTGCCAGCAGTTTATCGGGCACTAGGGCCTACGAGCAGTACTTC
NA	TRBV7-3	TRBJ2-2	NA	CASSGWNTGELFF	TGTGCCAGCAGCGGTTGGAACACCGGGGAGCTGTTTTTT
NA	TRBV4-3	TRBJ2-2	TRBD1	CASSQQGTELTGELFF	TGCGCCAGCAGCCAACAAGGGACAGAATTAACCGGGGAGCTGTTTTTT
few	TRBV7-2	TRBJ1-5	NA	CASSLVGRGREQPQHF	TGTGCCAGCAGCTTAGTCGGTAGGGGGAGAGAACAGCCCCAGCATTTT
NA	TRBV18	TRBJ2-7	TRBD1	CASSPQGATYEQYF	TGCGCCAGCTCACCACAGGGGGCTACCTACGAGCAGTACTTC